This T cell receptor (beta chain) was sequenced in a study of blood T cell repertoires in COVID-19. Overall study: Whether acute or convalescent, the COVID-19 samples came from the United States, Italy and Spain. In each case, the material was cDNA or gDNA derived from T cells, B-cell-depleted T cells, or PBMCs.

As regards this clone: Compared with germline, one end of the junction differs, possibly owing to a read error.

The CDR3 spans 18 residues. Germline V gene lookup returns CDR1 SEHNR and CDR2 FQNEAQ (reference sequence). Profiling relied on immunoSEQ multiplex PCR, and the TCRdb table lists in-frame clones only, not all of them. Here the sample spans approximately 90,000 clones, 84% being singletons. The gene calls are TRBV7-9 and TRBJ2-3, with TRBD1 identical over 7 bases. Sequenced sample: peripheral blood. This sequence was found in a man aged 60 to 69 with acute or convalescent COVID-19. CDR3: CASSFRAPTGQGTDAQYF. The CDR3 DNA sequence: TGTGCCAGCAGCTTCCGTGCCCCCACAGGGCAGGGGACAGATGCGCAGTATTTT.